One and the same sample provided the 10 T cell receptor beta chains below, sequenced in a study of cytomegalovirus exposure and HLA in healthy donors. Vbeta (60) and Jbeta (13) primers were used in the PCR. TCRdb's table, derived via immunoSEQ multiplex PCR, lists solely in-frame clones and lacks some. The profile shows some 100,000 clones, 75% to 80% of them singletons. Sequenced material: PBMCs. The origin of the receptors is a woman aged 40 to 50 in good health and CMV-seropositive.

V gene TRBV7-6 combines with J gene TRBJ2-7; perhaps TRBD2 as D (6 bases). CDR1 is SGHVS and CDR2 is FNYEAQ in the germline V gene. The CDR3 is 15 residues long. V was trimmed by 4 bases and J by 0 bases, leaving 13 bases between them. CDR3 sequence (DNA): TGTGCCAGCAGCTCGGGCGGGATGGGCTCCTACGAGCAGTACTTC. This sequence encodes CASSSGGMGSYEQYF.

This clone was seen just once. CDR3 sequence (DNA): TGTGCCAGCAGCTCGGGGACACCCCCCACTGAAGCTTTCTTT. This translates into CASSSGTPPTEAFF. J is TRBJ1-1 and V is TRBV7-3; D is possibly TRBD1 (6 bases). The CDR3 extends over 14 amino acids. Trimming stripped 4 bases from V and 4 bases from J, with 13 bases between. Germline V gene data show CDR1 as SGHTA and CDR2 as FQGTGA.

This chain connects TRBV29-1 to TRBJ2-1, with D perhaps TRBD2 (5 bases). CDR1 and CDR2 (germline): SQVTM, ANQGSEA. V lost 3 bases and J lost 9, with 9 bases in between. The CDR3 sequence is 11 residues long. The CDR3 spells CSVEVAIEQFF. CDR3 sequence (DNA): TGCAGCGTTGAGGTAGCGATTGAGCAGTTCTTC.

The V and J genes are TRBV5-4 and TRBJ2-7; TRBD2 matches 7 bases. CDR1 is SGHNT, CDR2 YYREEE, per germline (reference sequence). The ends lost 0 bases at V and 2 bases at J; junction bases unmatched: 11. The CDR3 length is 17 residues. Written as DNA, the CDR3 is TGTGCCAGCAGCTTGGGGGTCCCGGGACTAACGACCTACGAGCAGTACTTC. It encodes CASSLGVPGLTTYEQYF. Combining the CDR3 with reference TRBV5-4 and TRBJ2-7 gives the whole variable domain ETGVTQSPTHLIKTRGQQVTLRCSSQSGHNTVSWYQQALGQGPQFIFQYYREEENGRGNFPPRFSGLQFPNYSSELNVNALELDDSALYLCASSLGVPGLTTYEQYFGPGTRLTVT.

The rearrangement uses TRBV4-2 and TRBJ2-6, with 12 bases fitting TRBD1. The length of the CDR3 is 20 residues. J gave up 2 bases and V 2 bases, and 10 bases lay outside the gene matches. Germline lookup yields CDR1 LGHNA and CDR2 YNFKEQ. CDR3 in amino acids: CASSQHAGGQGAPGANVLTF. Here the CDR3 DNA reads TGTGCCAGCAGCCAACACGCGGGGGGACAGGGGGCGCCTGGGGCCAACGTCCTGACTTTC.

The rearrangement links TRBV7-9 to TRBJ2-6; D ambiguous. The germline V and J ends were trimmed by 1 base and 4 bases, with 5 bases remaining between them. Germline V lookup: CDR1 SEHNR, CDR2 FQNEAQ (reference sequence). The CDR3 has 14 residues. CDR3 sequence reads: CASSLVTGANVLTF. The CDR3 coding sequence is TGTGCCAGCAGCTTAGTTACAGGGGCCAACGTCCTGACTTTC. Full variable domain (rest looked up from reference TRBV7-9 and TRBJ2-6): DTGVSQNPRHKITKRGQNVTFRCDPISEHNRLYWYRQTLGQGPEFLTYFQNEAQLEKSRLLSDRFSAERPKGSFSTLEIQRTEQGDSAMYLCASSLVTGANVLTFGAGSRLTVL.

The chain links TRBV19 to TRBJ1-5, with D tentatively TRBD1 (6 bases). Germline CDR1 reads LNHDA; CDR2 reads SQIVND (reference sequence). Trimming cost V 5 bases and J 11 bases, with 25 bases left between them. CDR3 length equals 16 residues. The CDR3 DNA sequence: TGTGCCAGTAGTCCGACTCCAGGGGAGGGTTTTAGGACCCAGCATTTT. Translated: CASSPTPGEGFRTQHF.

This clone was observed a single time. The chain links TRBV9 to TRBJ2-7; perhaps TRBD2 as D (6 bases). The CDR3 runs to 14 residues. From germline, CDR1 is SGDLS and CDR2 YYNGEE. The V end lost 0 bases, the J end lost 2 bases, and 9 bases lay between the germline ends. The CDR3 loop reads CASSVDAGPYEQYF. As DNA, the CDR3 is TGTGCCAGCAGCGTAGACGCGGGGCCCTACGAGCAGTACTTC.

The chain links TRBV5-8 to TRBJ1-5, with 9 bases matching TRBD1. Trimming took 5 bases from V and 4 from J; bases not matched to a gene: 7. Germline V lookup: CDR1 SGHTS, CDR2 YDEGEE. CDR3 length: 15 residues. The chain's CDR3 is CASRATGTGNQPQHF. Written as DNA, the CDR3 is TGTGCCAGCAGAGCGACCGGGACAGGGAATCAGCCCCAGCATTTT. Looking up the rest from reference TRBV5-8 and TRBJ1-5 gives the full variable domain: EAGVTQSPTHLIKTRGQQATLRCSPISGHTSVYWYQQALGLGLQFLLWYDEGEERNRGNFPPRFSGRQFPNYSSELNVNALELEDSALYLCASRATGTGNQPQHFGDGTRLSIL.

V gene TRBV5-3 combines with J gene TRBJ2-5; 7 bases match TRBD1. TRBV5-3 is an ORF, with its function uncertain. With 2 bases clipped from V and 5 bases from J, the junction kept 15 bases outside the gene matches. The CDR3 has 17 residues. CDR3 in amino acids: CARSFSGQISLRETQYF. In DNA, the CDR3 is TGTGCCAGAAGCTTCTCGGGACAGATTTCCTTGAGGGAGACCCAGTACTTC.